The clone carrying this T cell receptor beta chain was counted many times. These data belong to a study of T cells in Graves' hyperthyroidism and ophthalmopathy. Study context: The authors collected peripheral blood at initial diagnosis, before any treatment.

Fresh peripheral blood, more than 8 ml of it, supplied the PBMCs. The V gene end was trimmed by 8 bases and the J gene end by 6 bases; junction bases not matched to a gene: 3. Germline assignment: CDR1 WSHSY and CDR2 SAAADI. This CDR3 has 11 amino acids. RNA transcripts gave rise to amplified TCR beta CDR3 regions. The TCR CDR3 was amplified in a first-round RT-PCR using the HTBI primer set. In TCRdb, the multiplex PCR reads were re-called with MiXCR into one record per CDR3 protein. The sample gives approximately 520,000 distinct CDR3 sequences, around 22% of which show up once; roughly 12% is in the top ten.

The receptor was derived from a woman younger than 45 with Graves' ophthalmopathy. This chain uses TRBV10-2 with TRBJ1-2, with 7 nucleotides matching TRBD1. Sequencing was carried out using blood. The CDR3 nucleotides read TGCGCCAGCCGGGACAGCCATGGCTACACCTTC. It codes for CASRDSHGYTF.